A single sample gave rise to the 22 T cell receptor beta chains below, sequenced in a study of PD-1 blockade in classical Hodgkin lymphoma. Measured with immunoSEQ multiplex PCR; TCRdb has only the in-frame clones, and not every one. The sample has roughly 20,000 clones; approximately 85% are singletons. Described time point: cycle 4 day 1 (C4D1), after 5 to 7 weeks of nivolumab. There was relapse after autologous stem cell transplantation in every patient, and there was variation in brentuximab vedotin exposure. This sample comprised peripheral blood mononuclear cells (PBMCs), obtained before the fourth cycle of nivolumab. Receptor source: a human donor with classical Hodgkin lymphoma.

This clone appeared a few times. This chain links TRBV7-9 with TRBJ2-4, with 8 nucleotides matching TRBD2. Trimming cost V 5 bases and J 0 bases; bases outside gene matches: 9. CDR1 and CDR2 (germline): SEHNR, FQNEAQ (reference sequence). The CDR3 has 17 amino acids. The CDR3 sequence is CASSPTGRGVAKNIQYF. The CDR3 coding sequence is TGTGCCAGCAGCCCGACTGGGCGGGGGGTAGCCAAAAACATTCAGTACTTC.

The chain employs TRBV7-9 and TRBJ2-7; tentatively, D is TRBD1 (6 bases). Trimming left V 8 bases short and J 3 bases short, with 11 bases between. The germline CDR1 and CDR2 sequences are SEHNR and FQNEAQ (reference sequence). CDR3 size: 12 residues. The DNA for the CDR3 is TGTGCCAGCCAGGGGCACCTCTACGAGCAGTACTTC. Translated: CASQGHLYEQYF.

Sample share makes this clone medium-sized. This chain joins TRBV7-6 and TRBJ2-5, with 8 bases identical to TRBD1. The CDR3 is 15 amino acids. Germline lookup yields CDR1 SGHVS and CDR2 FNYEAQ. The junction had 5 bases not matched to a gene; V was cut back by 5 bases and J by 0 bases. CDR3 loop: CASSRDRKNQETQYF. CDR3 bases: TGTGCCAGCAGCCGGGACAGGAAAAACCAAGAGACCCAGTACTTC.

J is TRBJ1-3 and V is TRBV6-6; no clear D. The germline gives CDR1 MNHNY, CDR2 SVGAGI (reference sequence). This CDR3 spans 15 amino acids. V was pared by 0 bases and J by 0 bases, with 6 bases between. CDR3 in DNA: TGTGCCAGCAGTTACTCGCAGCCCTCTGGAAACACCATATATTTT. Its protein product is CASSYSQPSGNTIYF.

The gene calls are TRBV5-1 and TRBJ2-5; 12 positions match TRBD2. Trimming took 4 bases from V and 5 from J; bases not matched to a gene: 9. This CDR3 spans 16 amino acids. Germline loops: CDR1 SGHRS, CDR2 YFSETQ. The CDR3 bases are TGCGCCAGCAGCCTCCAGACTAGCGGGGGATTGGAGACCCAGTACTTC. Translated, it gives CASSLQTSGGLETQYF.

The V call is TRBV19, the J call TRBJ2-4; 8 positions match TRBD1. V dropped 1 base and J dropped 1; count of bases not matched to a gene: 9. Germline lookup yields CDR1 LNHDA and CDR2 SQIVND (reference sequence). The CDR3 contains 18 residues. The CDR3 region is CASSIAGQVRTAKNIQYF. The CDR3 DNA reads TGTGCCAGTAGTATAGCGGGACAGGTTCGAACGGCCAAAAACATTCAGTACTTC.

Note on this clone: A read error may produce the germline difference seen at one junction end. V gene TRBV6-1 combines with J gene TRBJ2-2; the D gene is possibly TRBD1 (5 bases). CDR3 size: 13 residues. Germline CDR1 and CDR2: MNHNS and SASEGT. The CDR3, as DNA: TGTGCCGGCAGTGCGACAGCTACCGGGGAGCTGTTTTTT. It is translated as CAGSATATGELFF.

V and J are TRBV6-1 and TRBJ2-7; 9 bases are a match to TRBD1. The CDR3 covers 13 residues. The germline CDR1 and CDR2 sequences are MNHNS and SASEGT. The ends lost 10 bases at V and 4 bases at J; junction bases unmatched: 8. The CDR3 reads CAIRTGAVYEQYF. The CDR3 DNA sequence: TGTGCCATCAGGACAGGGGCGGTTTACGAGCAGTACTTC.

The chain has TRBV10-3 and TRBJ1-5; D gene uncertain. The germline V gene has CDR1 ENHRY and CDR2 SYGVKD. There are 13 residues in the CDR3. With 3 bases removed from V and 6 bases from J, the gap between germline ends came to 9 bases. DNA of the CDR3: TGTGCCATCAGTGACCTCTGGGGTCAGCCCCAGCATTTT. Translating it yields CAISDLWGQPQHF.

The J gene is TRBJ1-1, the V gene TRBV5-6; D gene unclear. V gave up 2 bases and J gave up 4 bases, with 15 bases separating them. Per the germline V gene, CDR1 is SGHDT and CDR2 is YYEEEE. This CDR3 comprises 15 residues. The CDR3 here is CASSFDIGIGTEAFF. The CDR3 DNA is TGTGCCAGCAGCTTCGATATTGGGATAGGCACTGAAGCTTTCTTT. Using reference TRBV5-6 and TRBJ1-1 for the parts outside the CDR3, the full variable domain is DAGVTQSPTHLIKTRGQQVTLRCSPKSGHDTVSWYQQALGQGPQFIFQYYEEEERQRGNFPDRFSGHQFPNYSSELNVNALLLGDSALYLCASSFDIGIGTEAFFGQGTRLTVV.

This chain uses TRBV4-2 with TRBJ2-7; 7 bases map to TRBD2. The CDR3 extends over 17 amino acids. Germline V gene sequence: CDR1 LGHNA, CDR2 YNFKEQ. After removal of 1 base from V and 1 base from J, the junction contained 10 bases not matched to a gene. The CDR3 sequence is CASSQALSGARSYEQYF. In DNA form, the CDR3 reads TGTGCCAGCAGCCAAGCACTGAGCGGGGCCCGGTCCTACGAGCAGTACTTC.

The gene calls are TRBV28 and TRBJ2-7; 9 nucleotides match TRBD1. The CDR3 contains 15 residues. The V and J ends lost 3 bases and 1 base, in that order; junction bases with no gene match: 4. Germline-derived CDR1 and CDR2 are MDHEN and SYDVKM. CDR3 sequence reads: CASSFSGQGSYEQYF. CDR3 nucleotides: TGTGCCAGCAGTTTTTCGGGACAGGGTTCCTACGAGCAGTACTTC.

The genes are TRBV5-4 and TRBJ1-2, with D possibly matching TRBD1 (5 bases). The CDR3 has 15 residues. Trimming left V 0 bases short and J 6 bases short, with 15 bases between. Germline CDR1 and CDR2: SGHNT and YYREEE (reference sequence). The CDR3 DNA sequence: TGTGCCAGCAGCTTGGCCCCGGGAGGGGAGGATGGCTACACCTTC. Translation: CASSLAPGGEDGYTF.

This chain joins TRBV27 and TRBJ2-7; TRBD1 aligns across 7 bases. Germline V CDR1 and CDR2: MNHEY, SMNVEV (reference sequence). CDR3 length equals 15 residues. V trimming: 0 bases; J trimming: 2 bases; junction bases outside the gene matches: 4. The CDR3 region has the DNA TGTGCCAGCAGTTTATCGGGACAGAGGACCTACGAGCAGTACTTC. This translates into CASSLSGQRTYEQYF.

This chain connects TRBV5-4 to TRBJ2-3; 13 positions agree with TRBD2. In germline, CDR1 is SGHNT, CDR2 YYREEE (reference sequence). There are 17 residues in the CDR3. Trimming at V came to 4 bases and at J to 3 bases, leaving 8 bases not matched to a gene. CDR3 DNA: TGTGCCAGCAGCCGTTCGACTAGCGGGGGGCTAACAGATACGCAGTATTTT. Its translation is CASSRSTSGGLTDTQYF.

Comment on this clone: Other DNA sequences within the sample encode an identical CDR3. The chain couples TRBV7-2 to TRBJ1-5; the D gene is possibly TRBD1 (5 bases). CDR1 SGHTA and CDR2 FQGNSA come from the germline V gene. V was shortened by 4 bases and J by 4 bases, with 14 bases between the two germline ends. The CDR3 length is 15 residues. This CDR3 is CASSSGVSGNQPQHF. The CDR3 nucleotides read TGTGCCAGCAGCTCGGGGGTGAGTGGAAATCAGCCCCAGCATTTT.

This rearrangement joins TRBV5-1 to TRBJ1-6; 7 nucleotides agree with TRBD1. CDR3 size: 15 residues. The germline gives CDR1 SGHRS, CDR2 YFSETQ. V shed 2 bases and J 7 bases; nucleotides not matched to a gene: 6. The CDR3 DNA follows: TGCGCCAGCAGCTTCGAGACAGGGCTAAATTCACCCCTCCACTTT. This gives the protein CASSFETGLNSPLHF.

The V gene is TRBV25-1, the J gene TRBJ2-5; D gene uncertain. V was clipped by 0 bases and J by 1 base, with 6 bases between them. This CDR3 has 14 amino acids. Per germline, CDR1 MGHDK and CDR2 SYGVNS. CDR3 nucleotides: TGTGCCAGCAGTGAATACATAACCCAAGAGACCCAGTACTTC. Translation gives CASSEYITQETQYF.

The CDR3 DNA sequence: TGCGCCAGCAGCCAAGGGGACTTTAGCACAGATACGCAGTATTTT. Translating it yields CASSQGDFSTDTQYF. The rearrangement links TRBV4-3 to TRBJ2-3; perhaps TRBD2 as D (6 bases). CDR1 and CDR2 (germline): LGHNA, YSLEER. Between the trimmed V and J ends, which lost 1 base and 0 bases, there was a span of 8 bases. The CDR3 contains 15 residues.

The chain recombines TRBV27 with TRBJ2-1; no firm D call. V lost 2 bases and J lost 9, with 8 bases in between. From germline, CDR1 is MNHEY and CDR2 SMNVEV (reference sequence). The CDR3 contains 12 residues. The CDR3 is CASSLGQSEQFF. CDR3 DNA: TGTGCCAGCAGTTTAGGGCAATCTGAGCAGTTCTTC.

This clone was picked up a small number of times. The CDR3: CASSVEASNQPQHF. In DNA form, the CDR3 reads TGTGCCAGCAGCGTAGAGGCGAGCAATCAGCCCCAGCATTTT. This chain connects TRBV9 to TRBJ1-5; no clear D. V lost 0 bases and J 1 base, leaving 5 bases between the germline ends. Germline CDR1 and CDR2: SGDLS and YYNGEE. The CDR3 is made up of 14 amino acids.

For this clone: A read error may produce the germline difference seen at one junction end. The CDR3: CASSPSGQLEQYF. CDR3 in DNA: TGTGCTAGCAGCCCGTCCGGACAGCTAGAGCAGTACTTC. The rearrangement uses TRBV7-6 and TRBJ2-7; D might be TRBD1 (6 bases). CDR1 and CDR2 from the germline V gene are SGHVS and FNYEAQ. The CDR3 consists of 13 residues.